This T cell receptor (beta chain) was found in a study of control samples from healthy donors and cancer patients (dated by TCRdb to the early 2020s). To prepare the library, the immunoSEQ multiplex PCR assay was applied. The clones in this table, taken by TCRdb from immuneACCESS, are in-frame only. Not every clone is retained; where verified, under half of the shortfall comes from an unresolved V gene, and the cause of the rest is unknown. The sample yields some 120,000 clones; 93% were counted once. Over 2.5% of the sample lies in the top ten. With respect to this clone: The antigen it binds to is not known. Base qualities are not recorded, but no much larger clone differs from it by a single base.

V is reduced by 0 bases and J by 8 bases, leaving a spacing of 14 bases between them. Taken from the germline V gene (reference sequence), the CDR1 and CDR2 loops are SEHNR and FQNEAQ. Reading from cysteine to valine, the CDR3 counts 14 amino acids. The sequence is cut down to CDR3 DNA, 42 bases in frame from base 1. The sequence links TRBV7-9 to TRBJ2-7; the D gene is unclear. The clonotype comes from a man younger than 40 in good health. Sequences were obtained from blood. The DNA is as follows: TGTGCCAGCAGCTTAGCACCTGCTTCTACGAAGCAGTACGTC. Translated, this is CASSLAPASTKQYV.